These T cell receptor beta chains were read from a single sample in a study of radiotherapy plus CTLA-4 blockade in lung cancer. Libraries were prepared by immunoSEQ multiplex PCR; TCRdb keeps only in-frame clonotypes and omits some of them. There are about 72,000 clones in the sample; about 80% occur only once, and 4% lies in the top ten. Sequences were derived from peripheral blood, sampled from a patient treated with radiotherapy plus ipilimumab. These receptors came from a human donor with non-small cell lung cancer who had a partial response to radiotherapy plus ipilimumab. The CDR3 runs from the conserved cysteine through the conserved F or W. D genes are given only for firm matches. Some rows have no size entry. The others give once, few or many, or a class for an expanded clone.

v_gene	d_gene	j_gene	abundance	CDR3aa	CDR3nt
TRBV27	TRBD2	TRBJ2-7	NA	CASSSHRGGFNEQYF	TGTGCCAGCAGTTCCCACCGCGGGGGGTTCAACGAGCAGTACTTC
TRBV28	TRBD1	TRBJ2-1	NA	CASTSDRGTYNEQFF	TGTGCCAGCACCTCAGACAGGGGGACCTACAATGAGCAGTTCTTC
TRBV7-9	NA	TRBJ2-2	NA	CASSPRGSGGTGELFF	TGTGCCAGCAGCCCACGTGGTAGCGGAGGCACCGGGGAGCTGTTTTTT
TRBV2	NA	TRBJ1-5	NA	CASSDRNNQPQHF	TGTGCCAGCAGTGACAGGAACAATCAGCCCCAGCATTTT
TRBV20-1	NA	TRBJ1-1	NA	CSVWGGPEAFF	TGCAGTGTGTGGGGGGGGCCTGAAGCTTTCTTT
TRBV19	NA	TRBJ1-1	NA	CASSIGGQNTEAFF	TGTGCCAGTAGTATAGGGGGCCAGAACACTGAAGCTTTCTTT
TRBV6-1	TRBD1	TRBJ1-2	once	CASSEPGGGYGYTF	TGTGCCAGCAGTGAACCAGGGGGCGGCTATGGCTACACCTTC
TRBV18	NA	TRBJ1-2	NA	CASSPIQGVGYGYTF	TGTGCCAGCTCACCTATACAGGGCGTAGGCTATGGCTACACCTTC
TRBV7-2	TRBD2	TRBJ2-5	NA	CASSLVAGGGEETQYF	TGTGCCAGCAGCCTAGTAGCGGGAGGCGGGGAAGAGACCCAGTACTTC
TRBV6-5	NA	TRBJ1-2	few	CASKRSSNYGYTF	TGTGCCAGCAAAAGGAGTTCTAACTATGGCTACACCTTC
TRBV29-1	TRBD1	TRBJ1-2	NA	CSVDHLGQGDYGYTF	TGCAGCGTTGACCATTTAGGACAGGGCGACTATGGCTACACCTTC
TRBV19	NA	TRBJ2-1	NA	CASSIVANGRDNEQFF	TGTGCCAGTAGTATAGTGGCCAATGGGCGGGACAATGAGCAGTTCTTC
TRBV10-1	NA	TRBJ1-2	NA	CASSEKTGSGGGYTF	TGCGCCAGCAGTGAGAAGACGGGGTCCGGCGGGGGCTACACCTTC
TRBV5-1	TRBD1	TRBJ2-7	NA	CASRKGQLSSYEQYF	TGCGCCAGCAGGAAGGGACAGCTGAGCTCCTACGAGCAGTACTTC
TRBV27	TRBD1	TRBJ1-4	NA	CASSPRQGAQTNEKLFF	TGTGCCAGCAGTCCCCGACAGGGGGCACAGACTAATGAAAAACTGTTTTTT
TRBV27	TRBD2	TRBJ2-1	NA	CASSLPGGEGLNEQFF	TGTGCCAGCAGTTTACCTGGCGGGGAGGGCCTCAATGAGCAGTTCTTC
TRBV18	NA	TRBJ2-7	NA	CASPPSQGGEQYF	TGTGCCAGCCCACCGTCCCAGGGTGGGGAGCAGTACTTC
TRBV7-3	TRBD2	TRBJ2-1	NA	CASRSSAGFYNEQFF	TGTGCCAGCAGGAGCTCAGCGGGATTCTACAATGAGCAGTTCTTC
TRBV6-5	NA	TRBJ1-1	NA	CASSYRQGGTEAFF	TGTGCCAGCAGTTACCGGCAGGGCGGCACTGAAGCTTTCTTT
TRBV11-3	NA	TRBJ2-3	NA	CASSLGGGGDTQYF	TGTGCCAGCAGCTTAGGCGGGGGCGGGGATACGCAGTATTTT
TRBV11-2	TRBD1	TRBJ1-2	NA	CASSLRDRAADGYTF	TGTGCCAGCAGCCTACGGGACAGGGCGGCCGATGGCTACACCTTC
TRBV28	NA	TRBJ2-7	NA	CASSLRRDSHEQYF	TGTGCCAGCAGTTTACGGCGGGATAGCCACGAGCAGTACTTC
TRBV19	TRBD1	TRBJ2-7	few	CASSYTGESSYEQYF	TGTGCCAGTAGTTACACAGGGGAAAGCTCCTACGAGCAGTACTTC
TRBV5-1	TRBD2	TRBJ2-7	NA	CASSHGSGGYEQYF	TGCGCCAGCAGCCACGGTAGCGGGGGATACGAGCAGTACTTC
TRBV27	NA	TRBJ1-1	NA	CASSLWANTEAFF	TGTGCCAGCAGTTTATGGGCGAACACTGAAGCTTTCTTT
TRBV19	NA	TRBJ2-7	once	CASSIDRYEQYF	TGTGCCAGTAGTATAGATCGTTACGAGCAGTACTTC
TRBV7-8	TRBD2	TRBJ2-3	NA	CASSLGPGRAIADTQYF	TGTGCCAGCAGCTTGGGGCCCGGGAGGGCCATCGCAGATACGCAGTATTTT
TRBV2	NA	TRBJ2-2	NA	CASSRQAPNTGELFF	TGTGCCAGCAGTAGGCAGGCCCCGAACACCGGGGAGCTGTTTTTT
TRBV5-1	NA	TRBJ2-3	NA	CASSLQPSKRTDTQYF	TGCGCCAGCAGCTTGCAACCATCAAAGCGCACAGATACGCAGTATTTT
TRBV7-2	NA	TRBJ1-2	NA	CASSLEGARRGYTF	TGTGCCAGCAGTCTTGAAGGGGCCCGAAGGGGCTACACCTTC
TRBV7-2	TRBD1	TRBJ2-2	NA	CASSNREGGLLFF	TGTGCCAGCAGTAACCGGGAAGGGGGCCTGTTGTTTTTT
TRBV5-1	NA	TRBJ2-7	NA	CASSFIQGMVEQYF	TGCGCCAGCAGCTTTATACAGGGAATGGTCGAGCAGTACTTC
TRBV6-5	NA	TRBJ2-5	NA	CASRRPGDGQQTQYF	TGTGCCAGCAGGAGACCAGGGGATGGGCAACAGACCCAGTACTTC
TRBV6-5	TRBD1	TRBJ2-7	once	CASSYSGQGYEQYF	TGTGCCAGCAGTTACTCCGGACAGGGTTACGAGCAGTACTTC
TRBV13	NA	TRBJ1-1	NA	CASSFFAGTSEAFF	TGTGCCAGCAGCTTTTTTGCGGGGACGTCAGAAGCTTTCTTT
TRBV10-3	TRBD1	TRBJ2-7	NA	CAISESPDRDEQYF	TGTGCCATCAGTGAGTCGCCCGACAGGGACGAGCAGTACTTC
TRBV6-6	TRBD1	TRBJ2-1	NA	CASSPSGTGDNEQFF	TGTGCCAGCAGTCCCTCCGGGACAGGGGACAATGAGCAGTTCTTC
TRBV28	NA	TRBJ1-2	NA	CASSLQQGRSGYTF	TGTGCCAGCAGTCTCCAGCAGGGAAGAAGTGGCTACACCTTC
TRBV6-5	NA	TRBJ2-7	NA	CASSYSSGFGYEQYF	TGTGCCAGCAGTTACTCCAGCGGGTTCGGCTACGAGCAGTACTTC
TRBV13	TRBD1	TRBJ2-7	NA	CASSATSTGTVFYEQYF	TGTGCCAGCAGCGCAACTTCGACCGGGACAGTTTTCTACGAGCAGTACTTC
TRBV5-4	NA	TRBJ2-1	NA	CASSLAVRGDEQFF	TGTGCCAGCAGCTTGGCCGTCAGGGGGGATGAGCAGTTCTTC
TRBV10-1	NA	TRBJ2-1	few	CASSDGRSDEQFF	TGCGCCAGCAGTGACGGGAGATCGGATGAGCAGTTCTTC
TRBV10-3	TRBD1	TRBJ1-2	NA	CAIGQGEEGYTF	TGTGCCATCGGACAGGGGGAGGAGGGCTACACCTTC
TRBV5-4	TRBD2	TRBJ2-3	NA	CASSPISGTTDTQYF	TGTGCCAGCAGCCCTATTAGCGGGACCACAGATACGCAGTATTTT
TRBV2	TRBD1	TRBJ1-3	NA	CASSELDRAGNTIYF	TGTGCCAGCAGTGAACTCGACAGGGCTGGAAACACCATATATTTT
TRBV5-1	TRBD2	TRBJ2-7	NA	CASSLVASGTYEQYF	TGCGCCAGCAGCTTGGTGGCTAGCGGTACCTACGAGCAGTACTTC
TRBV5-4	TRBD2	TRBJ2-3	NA	CASSARDYEDTQYF	TGTGCCAGCAGCGCCCGGGACTACGAAGATACGCAGTATTTT
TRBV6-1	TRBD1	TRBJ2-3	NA	CASSETGGTQYF	TGTGCCAGCAGTGAAACAGGGGGTACGCAGTATTTT
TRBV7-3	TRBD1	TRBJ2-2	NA	CASSTRQGAGELFF	TGTGCCAGCAGCACTCGACAGGGGGCGGGGGAGCTGTTTTTT
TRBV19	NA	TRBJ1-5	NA	CASSTGTNNQPQHF	TGTGCCAGTAGTACGGGGACTAACAATCAGCCCCAGCATTTT
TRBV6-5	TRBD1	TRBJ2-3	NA	CASSKLGGNTQYF	TGTGCCAGCAGTAAATTAGGGGGCAATACGCAGTATTTT